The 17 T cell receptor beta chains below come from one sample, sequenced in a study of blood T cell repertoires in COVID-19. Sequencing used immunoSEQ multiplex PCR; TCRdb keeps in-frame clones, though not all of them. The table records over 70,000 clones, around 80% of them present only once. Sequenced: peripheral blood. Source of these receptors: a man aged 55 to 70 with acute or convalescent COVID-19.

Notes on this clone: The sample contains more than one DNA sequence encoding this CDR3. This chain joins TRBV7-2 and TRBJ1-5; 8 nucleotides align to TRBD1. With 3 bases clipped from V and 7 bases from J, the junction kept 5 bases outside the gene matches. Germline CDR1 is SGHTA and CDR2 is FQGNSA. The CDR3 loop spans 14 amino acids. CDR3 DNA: TGTGCCAGCAGCTTCGACAGGGGTACACAGCCCCAGCATTTT. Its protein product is CASSFDRGTQPQHF.

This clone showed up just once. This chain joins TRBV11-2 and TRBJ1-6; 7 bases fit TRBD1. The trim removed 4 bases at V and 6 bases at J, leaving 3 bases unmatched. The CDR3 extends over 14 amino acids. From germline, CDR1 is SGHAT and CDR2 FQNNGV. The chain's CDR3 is CASSSGTVNSPLHF. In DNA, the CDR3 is TGTGCCAGCAGCTCCGGGACAGTTAATTCACCCCTCCACTTT.

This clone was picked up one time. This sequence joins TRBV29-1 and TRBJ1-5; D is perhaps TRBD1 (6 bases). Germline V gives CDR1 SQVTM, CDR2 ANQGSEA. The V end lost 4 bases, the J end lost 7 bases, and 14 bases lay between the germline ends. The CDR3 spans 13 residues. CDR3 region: CSVGQAVGQPQHF. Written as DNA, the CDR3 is TGCAGCGTTGGACAGGCGGTGGGGCAGCCCCAGCATTTT.

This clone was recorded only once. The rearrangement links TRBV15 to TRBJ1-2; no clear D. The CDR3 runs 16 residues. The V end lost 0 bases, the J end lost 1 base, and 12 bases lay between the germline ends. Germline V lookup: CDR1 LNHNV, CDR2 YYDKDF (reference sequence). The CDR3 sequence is CATSRDKSQVNYGYTF. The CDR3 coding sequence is TGTGCCACCAGCAGAGATAAGTCCCAGGTTAACTATGGCTACACCTTC.

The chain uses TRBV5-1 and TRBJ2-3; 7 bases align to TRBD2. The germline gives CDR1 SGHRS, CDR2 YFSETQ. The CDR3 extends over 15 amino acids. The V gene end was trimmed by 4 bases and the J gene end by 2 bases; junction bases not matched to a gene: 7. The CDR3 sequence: CASSDASGVTDTQYF. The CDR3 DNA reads TGCGCCAGCAGCGACGCGAGCGGGGTCACAGATACGCAGTATTTT.

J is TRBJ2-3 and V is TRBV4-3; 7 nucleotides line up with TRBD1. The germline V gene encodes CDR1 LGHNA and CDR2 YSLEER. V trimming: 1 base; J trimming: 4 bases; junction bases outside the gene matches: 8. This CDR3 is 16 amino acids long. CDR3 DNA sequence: TGCGCCAGCAGCCAAGTCCAAGGGGGCGGGTCAGATACGCAGTATTTT. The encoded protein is CASSQVQGGGSDTQYF.

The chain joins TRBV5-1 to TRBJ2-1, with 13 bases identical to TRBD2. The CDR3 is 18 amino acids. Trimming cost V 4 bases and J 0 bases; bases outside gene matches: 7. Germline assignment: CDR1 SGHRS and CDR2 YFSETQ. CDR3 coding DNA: TGCGCCAGCAGCCCAGGGACTAGCGGGGCCTTCTCCTACAATGAGCAGTTCTTC. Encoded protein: CASSPGTSGAFSYNEQFF.

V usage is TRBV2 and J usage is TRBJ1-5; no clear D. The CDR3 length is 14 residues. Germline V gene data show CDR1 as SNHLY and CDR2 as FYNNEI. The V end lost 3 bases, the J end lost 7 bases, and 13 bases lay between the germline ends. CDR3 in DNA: TGTGCCAGCAGTGATTGGAGCGAAGGACAGCCCCAGCATTTT. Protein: CASSDWSEGQPQHF.

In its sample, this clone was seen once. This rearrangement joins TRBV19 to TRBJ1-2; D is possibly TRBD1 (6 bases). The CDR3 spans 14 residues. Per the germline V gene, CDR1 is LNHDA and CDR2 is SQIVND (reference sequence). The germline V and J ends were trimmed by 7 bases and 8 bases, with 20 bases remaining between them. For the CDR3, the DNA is TGTGCCAGTAACCCCGGGACACCCAGCAGGGGCTACACCTTC. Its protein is CASNPGTPSRGYTF.

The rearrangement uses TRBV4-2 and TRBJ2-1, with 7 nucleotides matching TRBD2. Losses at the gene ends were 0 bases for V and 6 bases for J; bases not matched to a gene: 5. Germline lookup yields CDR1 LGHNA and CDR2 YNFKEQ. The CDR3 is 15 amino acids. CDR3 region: CASSQEAREGNEQFF. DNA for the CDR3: TGTGCCAGCAGCCAAGAGGCTAGGGAGGGCAATGAGCAGTTCTTC.

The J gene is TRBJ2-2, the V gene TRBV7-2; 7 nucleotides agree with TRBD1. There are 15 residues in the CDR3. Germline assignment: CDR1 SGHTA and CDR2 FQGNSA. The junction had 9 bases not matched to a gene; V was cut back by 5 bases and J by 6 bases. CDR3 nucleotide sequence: TGTGCCAGCAGCGGGGACAGCACCAGGGCCGGGGAGCTGTTTTTT. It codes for CASSGDSTRAGELFF.

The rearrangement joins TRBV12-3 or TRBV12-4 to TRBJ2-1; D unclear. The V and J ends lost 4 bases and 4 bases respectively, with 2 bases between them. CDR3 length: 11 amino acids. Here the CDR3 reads CASSSYNEQFF. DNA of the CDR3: TGTGCCAGCAGTTCTTACAATGAGCAGTTCTTC.

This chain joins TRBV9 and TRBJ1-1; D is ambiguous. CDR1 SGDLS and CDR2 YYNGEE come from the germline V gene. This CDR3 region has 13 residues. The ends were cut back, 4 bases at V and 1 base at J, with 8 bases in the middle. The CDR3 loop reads CASSPSGNTEAFF. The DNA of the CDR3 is TGTGCCAGCAGCCCATCGGGGAACACTGAAGCTTTCTTT.

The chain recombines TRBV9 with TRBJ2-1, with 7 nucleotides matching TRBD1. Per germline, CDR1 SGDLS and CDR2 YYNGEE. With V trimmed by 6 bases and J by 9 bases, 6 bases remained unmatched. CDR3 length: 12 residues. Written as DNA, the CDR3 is TGTGCCAGCAACAAGGGACAGAGTGAGCAGTTCTTC. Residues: CASNKGQSEQFF.

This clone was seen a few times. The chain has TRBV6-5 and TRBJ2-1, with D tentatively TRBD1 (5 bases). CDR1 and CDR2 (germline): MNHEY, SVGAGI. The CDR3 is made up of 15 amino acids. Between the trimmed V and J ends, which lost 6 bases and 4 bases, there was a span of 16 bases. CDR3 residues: CASRSRQSIYNEQFF. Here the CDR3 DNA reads TGTGCCAGCAGATCTAGACAGTCCATATACAATGAGCAGTTCTTC.

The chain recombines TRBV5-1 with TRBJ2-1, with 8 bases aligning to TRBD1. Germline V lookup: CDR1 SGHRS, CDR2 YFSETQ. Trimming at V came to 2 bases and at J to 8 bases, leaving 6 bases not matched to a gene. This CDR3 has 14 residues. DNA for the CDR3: TGCGCCAGCAGCTTCGGACAGGGAGTATATGAGCAGTTCTTC. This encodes CASSFGQGVYEQFF. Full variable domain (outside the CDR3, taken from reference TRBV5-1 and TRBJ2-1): KAGVTQTPRYLIKTRGQQVTLSCSPISGHRSVSWYQQTPGQGLQFLFEYFSETQRNKGNFPGRFSGRQFSNSRSEMNVSTLELGDSALYLCASSFGQGVYEQFFGPGTRLTVL.

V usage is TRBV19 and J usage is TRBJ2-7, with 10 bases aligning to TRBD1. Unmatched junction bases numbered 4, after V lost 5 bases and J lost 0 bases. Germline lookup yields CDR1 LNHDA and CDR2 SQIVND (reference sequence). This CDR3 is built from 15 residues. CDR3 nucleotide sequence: TGTGCCAGTAGTTCCCGACAGGGGGCCTCCTACGAGCAGTACTTC. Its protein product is CASSSRQGASYEQYF.